These 12 T cell receptor beta chains originate from one sample sequenced in a study of patients and donors after allogeneic stem cell transplantation. One entry per CDR3 protein, called by TCRdb with MiXCR from the RT-PCR reads. Here the sample spans roughly 40,000 distinct CDR3 sequences, roughly 29% being singletons. What was sequenced was blood, either unsorted or a sorted T cell fraction (not recorded which). The source of these receptors is a human donor who was either an allogeneic HSCT recipient or a stem cell or donor lymphocyte infusion donor (not recorded which). It is not recorded whose cells these are; they may come from a transplant donor.

This clonotype was seen a handful of times. V is TRBV20-1 and J is TRBJ1-4; possibly TRBD1 for D (5 bases). The CDR3 totals 15 residues. Per germline, CDR1 DFQATT and CDR2 SNEGSKA (reference sequence). V gave up 0 bases and J gave up 9 bases, with 17 bases separating them. Here the CDR3 reads CSARDHRTDSKKLFF. DNA of the CDR3: TGCAGTGCTAGAGACCACAGGACCGACTCAAAAAAACTGTTTTTT.

The count of this clonotype is one. At one of its ends the junction is not consistent with the germline gene, which may arise from a read error. The chain has TRBV7-2 and TRBJ1-3, with D possibly TRBD1 on 6 matching bases. This CDR3 comprises 16 residues. The germline V gene has CDR1 SGHTA and CDR2 FQGNSA. CDR3 sequence (DNA): TGTGCCAGCTGCTTAGTTTCAGCAGGGGCTGGAAACACCATATATTTT. Translated: CASCLVSAGAGNTIYF.

V gene TRBV12-3 or TRBV12-4 combines with J gene TRBJ1-1; the D gene is possibly TRBD1 (6 bases). The CDR3 has 15 amino acids. Trimming stripped 6 bases from V and 0 bases from J, with 14 bases between. The DNA for the CDR3 is TGTGCCAGCAGCTTGGAGGGACACGTGAACACTGAAGCTTTCTTT. Protein sequence: CASSLEGHVNTEAFF.

This clonotype has just one count. The rearrangement uses TRBV14 and TRBJ2-7; 7 bases are a match to TRBD1. V lost 4 bases and J lost 5; bases outside the gene matches: 5. The CDR3 runs to 13 residues. Germline V CDR1 and CDR2: SGHDN, FVKESK. The DNA for the CDR3 is TGTGCCAGCAGCCTCACACAGGGGAACGAGCAGTACTTC. Its protein is CASSLTQGNEQYF.

This clonotype was seen a handful of times. This sequence joins TRBV10-3 and TRBJ2-7, with D uncertain. V lost 6 bases to trimming and J lost 2 bases, with 14 bases between them. The germline CDR1 and CDR2 sequences are ENHRY and SYGVKD. The CDR3 has 14 residues. The CDR3 DNA reads as TGTGCCATCAGCCCCTTAGCCGTACCCTACGAGCAGTACTTC. Amino acids: CAISPLAVPYEQYF.

This clonotype was picked up many times. The chain employs TRBV3-1 and TRBJ1-1; 7 nucleotides match TRBD1. Looked up from germline, CDR1 is LGHDT and CDR2 is YNNKEL (reference sequence). V trimming: 1 base; J trimming: 1 base; junction bases outside the gene matches: 9. CDR3 length: 17 amino acids. The CDR3 protein is CASSQAPITGENTEAFF. Written as DNA, the CDR3 is TGTGCCAGCAGCCAAGCACCCATTACAGGGGAGAACACTGAAGCTTTCTTT.

This clonotype was counted a single time. The V gene is TRBV4-2, the J gene TRBJ2-7; unclear D gene. Trimming left V 0 bases short and J 5 bases short, with 5 bases between. Germline CDR1 is LGHNA and CDR2 is YNFKEQ. This CDR3 is built from 12 residues. The CDR3 region is CASSQDSNEQYF. The CDR3 DNA sequence: TGTGCCAGCAGCCAAGATAGCAACGAGCAGTACTTC.

This clonotype showed up just a few times. V is TRBV3-1 and J is TRBJ2-1; D tentatively reads TRBD1 or TRBD2 (5 bases each). Germline V gene data show CDR1 as LGHDT and CDR2 as YNNKEL (reference sequence). V was trimmed by 1 base and J by 6 bases, leaving 13 bases between them. This CDR3 region has 15 residues. The CDR3 region is CASSQAWGISNEQFF. The CDR3 DNA is TGTGCCAGCAGCCAAGCTTGGGGGATTTCCAATGAGCAGTTCTTC.

The chain combines TRBV12-5 with TRBJ2-1; D call uncertain. The CDR3 has 11 amino acids. CDR1 LGHNT and CDR2 FRNRAP come from the germline V gene. The germline V and J ends were trimmed by 5 bases and 6 bases, with 5 bases remaining between them. CDR3 sequence: CASGQPNEQFF. Here the CDR3 DNA reads TGTGCTAGTGGTCAGCCCAATGAGCAGTTCTTC.

The sample holds a few counts of this clonotype. The V and J genes are TRBV5-5 and TRBJ2-5; perhaps TRBD1 as D (6 bases). This CDR3 region has 12 residues. Per germline, CDR1 SGHKS and CDR2 YYEKEE (reference sequence). Trimming left V 2 bases short and J 4 bases short, with 6 bases between. CDR3 in amino acids: CASSFRGETQYF. The CDR3 bases are TGTGCCAGCAGCTTCAGGGGAGAGACCCAGTACTTC.

This rearrangement joins TRBV4-2 to TRBJ2-7, with D possibly TRBD2 on 6 matching bases. The germline gives CDR1 LGHNA, CDR2 YNFKEQ. V was shortened by 1 base and J by 3 bases, with 10 bases between the two germline ends. The CDR3 consists of 14 residues. CDR3 residues: CASSQVTGSYEQYF. As DNA, the CDR3 is TGTGCCAGCAGCCAAGTAACCGGGAGCTACGAGCAGTACTTC.

This clonotype was recorded a few times. The V and J genes are TRBV11-1 and TRBJ1-2, with 7 bases matching TRBD1. The V gene's germline CDR1 is SGHAT and CDR2 FQDESV (reference sequence). The CDR3 loop spans 13 amino acids. The V segment lost 4 bases and the J segment 1 base; nucleotides outside the gene matches: 0. CDR3 sequence reads: CASSWDSNYGYTF. The CDR3 DNA is TGTGCCAGCAGCTGGGACAGTAACTATGGCTACACCTTC. The full variable domain, in which reference TRBV11-1 and TRBJ1-2 provide the parts outside the CDR3, is EAEVAQSPRYKITEKSQAVAFWCDPISGHATLYWYRQILGQGPELLVQFQDESVVDDSQLPKDRFSAERLKGVDSTLKIQPAELGDSAMYLCASSWDSNYGYTFGSGTRLTVV.